The 17 T cell receptor beta chains below all came from one sample that was sequenced in a study of T cell responses to AZD1222 COVID-19 vaccine. Sequenced by immunoSEQ multiplex PCR; TCRdb stores in-frame clones only, minus some. This table has 150,000 or so clones, 90% to 95% appearing once. The sample consisted of peripheral blood, taken on day 0 of AZD1222 vaccination. These receptors were taken from an adult in good health.

The CDR3 sequence: CASATPTGRNYGYTF. The CDR3 DNA reads TGTGCCAGCGCGACTCCGACAGGCCGCAACTATGGCTACACCTTC. V gene TRBV19 combines with J gene TRBJ1-2, with a weak D call TRBD1 (6 bases). The V and J ends lost 9 bases and 2 bases respectively, with 19 bases between them. Germline CDR1 reads LNHDA; CDR2 reads SQIVND (reference sequence). The CDR3 sequence is 15 residues long.

This clone was detected once. V and J are TRBV7-9 and TRBJ2-1, with 7 bases lining up with TRBD2. The length of the CDR3 is 14 residues. V trimming: 7 bases; J trimming: 2 bases; junction bases outside the gene matches: 5. The V gene's germline CDR1 is SEHNR and CDR2 FQNEAQ (reference sequence). The CDR3 loop is CASTQRGPYNEQFF. DNA for the CDR3: TGTGCCAGCACCCAGCGGGGCCCCTACAATGAGCAGTTCTTC.

CDR3 DNA: TGCAGCGTTGTGTTCCGCGGAAGCACAGATACGCAGTATTTT. It is translated as CSVVFRGSTDTQYF. V and J are TRBV29-1 and TRBJ2-3; D is uncertain. CDR1 is SQVTM, CDR2 ANQGSEA, per germline. CDR3 length equals 14 residues. V was trimmed by 4 bases and J by 0 bases, leaving 11 bases between them.

The rearrangement joins TRBV10-3 to TRBJ1-1, with 10 bases that match TRBD1. The V gene's germline CDR1 is ENHRY and CDR2 SYGVKD. Losses at the gene ends were 2 bases for V and 0 bases for J; bases not matched to a gene: 6. The CDR3 runs 17 residues. Here the CDR3 reads CAISERQGASMNTEAFF. The CDR3 DNA is TGTGCCATCAGTGAGAGACAGGGGGCGTCGATGAACACTGAAGCTTTCTTT.

CDR3 amino acids: CASSLNGRSYEQYF. The CDR3 bases are TGTGCCAGCAGCTTAAACGGGAGGTCCTACGAGCAGTACTTC. V is TRBV7-9 and J is TRBJ2-7, with 7 nucleotides matching TRBD2. Germline loops: CDR1 SEHNR, CDR2 FQNEAQ (reference sequence). After removal of 2 bases from V and 1 base from J, the junction contained 2 bases not matched to a gene. This CDR3 region has 14 residues.

This clone has only a few counts. V and J are TRBV5-1 and TRBJ2-2, with D unclear. Trimming pared 5 bases from V and 0 bases from J, leaving 2 bases between. There are 12 residues in the CDR3. Per germline, CDR1 SGHRS and CDR2 YFSETQ. CDR3 protein: CASSSNTGELFF. The CDR3 DNA reads as TGCGCCAGCAGTTCGAACACCGGGGAGCTGTTTTTT. The whole variable domain, remainder taken from reference TRBV5-1 and TRBJ2-2, is KAGVTQTPRYLIKTRGQQVTLSCSPISGHRSVSWYQQTPGQGLQFLFEYFSETQRNKGNFPGRFSGRQFSNSRSEMNVSTLELGDSALYLCASSSNTGELFFGEGSRLTVL.

Worth noting for this clone: Within the sample, other DNA sequences also encode this same CDR3. The rearrangement links TRBV3-1 (or the pseudogene TRBV3-2) to TRBJ2-1; D gene uncertain. This CDR3 is built from 15 residues. Trimming shortened V by 0 bases and J by 0 bases, and 6 bases separated the two germline ends. Per germline, CDR1 LGHDT and CDR2 YNNKEL (reference sequence). The CDR3 sequence is CASSQELSSYNEQFF. For the CDR3, the DNA is TGTGCCAGCAGCCAAGAGTTAAGCTCCTACAATGAGCAGTTCTTC.

The rearrangement links TRBV6-5 to TRBJ1-5; D call uncertain. With 6 bases removed from V and 2 bases from J, the gap between germline ends came to 11 bases. The CDR3 sequence is 14 residues long. Germline assignment: CDR1 MNHEY and CDR2 SVGAGI. CDR3 in amino acids: CASRDPNRNQPQHF. CDR3 bases: TGTGCCAGCAGGGACCCAAATCGCAATCAGCCCCAGCATTTT.

The chain joins TRBV2 to TRBJ1-2; TRBD1 is a possible D gene (5 bases). CDR1 is SNHLY and CDR2 is FYNNEI in the germline V gene. Deletions cut 4 bases from V and 14 bases from J, with 14 bases between. The CDR3 spans 11 residues. The CDR3 coding sequence is TGTGCCAGCAGTGTAGAGGGGTTGGGGACCTTC. Encoded protein: CASSVEGLGTF.

This clone has only a few counts. The chain is built from TRBV24-1 and TRBJ1-5, with a possible D match to TRBD1 (6 bases). The CDR3 length is 12 residues. V lost 4 bases, J lost 13 bases, and 13 bases lay in between. Germline-derived CDR1 and CDR2 are KGHDR and SFDVKD. CDR3 sequence (DNA): TGTGCCACCAGTGACGCAACAGGGAAACAGCATTTT. It specifies CATSDATGKQHF.

J is TRBJ1-1 and V is TRBV5-6; maybe TRBD1 (5 bases). CDR1 and CDR2 (germline): SGHDT, YYEEEE. Between the trimmed V and J ends, which lost 4 bases and 0 bases, there was a span of 19 bases. The CDR3 runs 17 residues. Here the CDR3 DNA reads TGTGCCAGCAGCCCCGGACGCCGGGGGACCATGAACACTGAAGCTTTCTTT. Amino acids: CASSPGRRGTMNTEAFF.

The chain links TRBV9 to TRBJ2-1; 11 bases are a match to TRBD2. This CDR3 comprises 15 residues. V lost 4 bases, J lost 4 bases, and 4 bases stayed unmatched. Per germline, CDR1 SGDLS and CDR2 YYNGEE. The CDR3 sequence is CASSPSGRKYNEQFF. For the CDR3, the DNA is TGTGCCAGCAGCCCTAGCGGGAGGAAGTACAATGAGCAGTTCTTC. Combining the CDR3 with reference TRBV9 and TRBJ2-1 gives the whole variable domain DSGVTQTPKHLITATGQRVTLRCSPRSGDLSVYWYQQSLDQGLQFLIQYYNGEERAKGNILERFSAQQFPDLHSELNLSSLELGDSALYFCASSPSGRKYNEQFFGPGTRLTVL.

This CDR3 reads CSVARTQANEKLFF. In DNA, the CDR3 is TGCAGCGTTGCGAGGACACAGGCTAATGAAAAACTGTTTTTT. This rearrangement joins TRBV29-1 to TRBJ1-4; tentative D call: TRBD1 (5 bases). V gave up 4 bases and J gave up 3 bases, with 12 bases separating them. Germline V gene lookup returns CDR1 SQVTM and CDR2 ANQGSEA. CDR3 length equals 14 residues.

The chain combines TRBV7-8 with TRBJ1-1; D call uncertain. This CDR3 contains 16 residues. V was trimmed by 3 bases and J by 0 bases, leaving 14 bases between them. Germline values: CDR1 SGHVS, CDR2 FQNEAQ. The CDR3, as DNA: TGTGCCAGCAGCTTCGGGCACAGCTCTATGAACACTGAAGCTTTCTTT. This codes for CASSFGHSSMNTEAFF. The full variable domain, rest sourced from reference TRBV7-8 and TRBJ1-1, is GAGVSQSPRYKVAKRGQDVALRCDPISGHVSLFWYQQALGQGPEFLTYFQNEAQLDKSGLPSDRFFAERPEGSVSTLKIQRTQQEDSAVYLCASSFGHSSMNTEAFFGQGTRLTVV.

J is TRBJ2-7 and V is TRBV6-6; D not resolved. Germline V gene lookup returns CDR1 MNHNY and CDR2 SVGAGI (reference sequence). The CDR3 has 11 residues. The V and J ends lost 6 bases and 3 bases respectively, with 6 bases between them. The CDR3 sequence is CASSQLYEQYF. The CDR3 DNA follows: TGTGCCAGCAGCCAACTCTACGAGCAGTACTTC.

The CDR3 spells CATGKWGSGNQPQHF. Here the CDR3 DNA reads TGTGCCACCGGCAAATGGGGATCGGGCAATCAGCCCCAGCATTTT. V gene TRBV7-8 combines with J gene TRBJ1-5; D call uncertain. Per germline, CDR1 SGHVS and CDR2 FQNEAQ. The CDR3 is made up of 15 amino acids. V was shortened by 10 bases and J by 2 bases, with 18 bases between the two germline ends.

V usage is TRBV7-2 and J usage is TRBJ2-1, with 9 bases matching TRBD2. The J segment lost 7 bases and the V segment lost 5 bases, leaving 12 bases of the junction unmatched. The CDR3 length is 16 residues. Germline V gene sequence: CDR1 SGHTA, CDR2 FQGNSA. The CDR3 DNA reads TGTGCCAGCAGCCACAACCGGGCGGGGGGGCAGAATGAGCAGTTCTTC. This gives the protein CASSHNRAGGQNEQFF. Full variable domain (missing parts from reference TRBV7-2 and TRBJ2-1): GAGVSQSPSNKVTEKGKDVELRCDPISGHTALYWYRQSLGQGLEFLIYFQGNSAPDKSGLPSDRFSAERTGGSVSTLTIQRTQQEDSAVYLCASSHNRAGGQNEQFFGPGTRLTVL.